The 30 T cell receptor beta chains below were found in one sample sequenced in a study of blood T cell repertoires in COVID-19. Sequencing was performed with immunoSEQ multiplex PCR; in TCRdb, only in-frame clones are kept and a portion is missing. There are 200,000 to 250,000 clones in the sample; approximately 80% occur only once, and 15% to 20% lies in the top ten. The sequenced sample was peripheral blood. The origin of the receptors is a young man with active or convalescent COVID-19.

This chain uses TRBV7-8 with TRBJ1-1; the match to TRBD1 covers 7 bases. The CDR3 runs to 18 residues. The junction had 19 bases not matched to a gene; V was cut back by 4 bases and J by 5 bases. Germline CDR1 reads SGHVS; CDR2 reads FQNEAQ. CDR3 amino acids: CASSSPQGLRLRDTEAFF. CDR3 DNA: TGTGCCAGCAGCTCACCACAGGGGTTGCGTTTAAGAGATACTGAAGCTTTCTTT. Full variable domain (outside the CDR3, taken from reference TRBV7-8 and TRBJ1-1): GAGVSQSPRYKVAKRGQDVALRCDPISGHVSLFWYQQALGQGPEFLTYFQNEAQLDKSGLPSDRFFAERPEGSVSTLKIQRTQQEDSAVYLCASSSPQGLRLRDTEAFFGQGTRLTVV.

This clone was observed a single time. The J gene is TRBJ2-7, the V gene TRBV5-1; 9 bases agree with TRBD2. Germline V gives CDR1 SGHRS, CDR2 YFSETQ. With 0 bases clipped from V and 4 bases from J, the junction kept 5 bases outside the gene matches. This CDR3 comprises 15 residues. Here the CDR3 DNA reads TGCGCCAGCAGCTTGGTTAGCGGGAGCGCATACGAGCAGTACTTC. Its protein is CASSLVSGSAYEQYF.

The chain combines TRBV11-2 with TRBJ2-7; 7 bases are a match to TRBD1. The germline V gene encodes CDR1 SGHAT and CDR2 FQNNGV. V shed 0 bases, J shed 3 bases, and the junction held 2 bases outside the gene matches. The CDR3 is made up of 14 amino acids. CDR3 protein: CASSLEAGGYEQYF. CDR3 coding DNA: TGTGCCAGCAGCTTAGAAGCAGGGGGCTACGAGCAGTACTTC.

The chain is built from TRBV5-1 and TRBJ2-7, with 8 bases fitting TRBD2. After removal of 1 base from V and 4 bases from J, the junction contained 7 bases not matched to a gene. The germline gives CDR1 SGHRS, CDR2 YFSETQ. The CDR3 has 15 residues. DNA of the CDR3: TGCGCCAGCAGCTTGAATACGGGGGGGCTTTACGAGCAGTACTTC. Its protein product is CASSLNTGGLYEQYF.

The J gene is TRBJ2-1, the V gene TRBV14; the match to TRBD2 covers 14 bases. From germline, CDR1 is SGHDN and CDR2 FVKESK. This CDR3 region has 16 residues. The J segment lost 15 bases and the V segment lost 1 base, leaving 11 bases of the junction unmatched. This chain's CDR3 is CASSQVVGTSGRTPFF. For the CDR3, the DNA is TGTGCCAGCAGCCAAGTAGTCGGGACTAGCGGGAGAACGCCGTTCTTC.

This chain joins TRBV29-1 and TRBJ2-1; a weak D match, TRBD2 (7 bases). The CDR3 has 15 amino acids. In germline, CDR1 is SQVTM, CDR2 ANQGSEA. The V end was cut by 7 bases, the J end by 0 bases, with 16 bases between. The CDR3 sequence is CSAGKGGSSYNEQFF. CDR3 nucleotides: TGCAGCGCCGGAAAGGGGGGGAGCTCCTACAATGAGCAGTTCTTC.

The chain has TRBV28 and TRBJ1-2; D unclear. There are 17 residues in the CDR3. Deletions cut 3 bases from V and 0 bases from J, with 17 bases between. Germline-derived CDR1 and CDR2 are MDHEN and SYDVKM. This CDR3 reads CASSFGSIKLANYGYTF. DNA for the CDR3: TGTGCCAGCAGTTTCGGGTCAATCAAGTTAGCTAACTATGGCTACACCTTC.

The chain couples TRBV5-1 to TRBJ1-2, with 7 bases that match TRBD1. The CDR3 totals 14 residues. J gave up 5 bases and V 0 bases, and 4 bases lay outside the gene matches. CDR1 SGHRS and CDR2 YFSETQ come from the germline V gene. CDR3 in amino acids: CASSLESGQYGYTF. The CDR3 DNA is TGCGCCAGCAGCTTGGAGTCGGGACAGTATGGCTACACCTTC.

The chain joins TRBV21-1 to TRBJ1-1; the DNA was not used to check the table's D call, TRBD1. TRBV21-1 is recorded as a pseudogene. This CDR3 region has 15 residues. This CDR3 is CASSRDRAKVTEAFF. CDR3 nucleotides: TGTGCCAGCAGCAGGGACAGGGCCAAGGTCACTGAAGCTTTCTTT.

This chain's CDR3 is CASSLTGGVNTEAFF. DNA for the CDR3: TGTGCCAGCAGCTTGACAGGGGGCGTGAACACTGAAGCTTTCTTT. V gene TRBV11-2 combines with J gene TRBJ1-1, with 10 bases aligning to TRBD1. CDR1 and CDR2 from the germline V gene are SGHAT and FQNNGV. V trimming: 3 bases; J trimming: 0 bases; junction bases outside the gene matches: 1. This CDR3 is built from 15 residues. Together with reference TRBV11-2 and TRBJ1-1, the CDR3 gives the full variable domain: EAGVAQSPRYKIIEKRQSVAFWCNPISGHATLYWYQQILGQGPKLLIQFQNNGVVDDSQLPKDRFSAERLKGVDSTLKIQPAKLEDSAVYLCASSLTGGVNTEAFFGQGTRLTVV.

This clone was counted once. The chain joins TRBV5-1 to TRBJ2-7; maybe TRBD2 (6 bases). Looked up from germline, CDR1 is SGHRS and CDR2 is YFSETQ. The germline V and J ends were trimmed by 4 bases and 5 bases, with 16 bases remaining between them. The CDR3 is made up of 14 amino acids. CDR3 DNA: TGCGCCAGCAGCCCCAAAGGAGGGACCCACGAGCAGTACTTC. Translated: CASSPKGGTHEQYF.

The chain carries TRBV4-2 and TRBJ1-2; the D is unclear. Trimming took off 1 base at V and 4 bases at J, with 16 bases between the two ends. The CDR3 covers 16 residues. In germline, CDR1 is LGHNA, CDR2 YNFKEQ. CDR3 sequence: CASSQGSDPATYGYTF. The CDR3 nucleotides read TGTGCCAGCAGCCAAGGCTCCGACCCAGCGACCTATGGCTACACCTTC.

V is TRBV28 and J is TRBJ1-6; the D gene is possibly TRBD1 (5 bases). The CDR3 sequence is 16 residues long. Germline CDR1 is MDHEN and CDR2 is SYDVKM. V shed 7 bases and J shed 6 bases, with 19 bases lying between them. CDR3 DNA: TGTGCCAGCACCCCTCAGGGCGGACTAGGTAATTCACCCCTCCACTTT. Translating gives CASTPQGGLGNSPLHF.

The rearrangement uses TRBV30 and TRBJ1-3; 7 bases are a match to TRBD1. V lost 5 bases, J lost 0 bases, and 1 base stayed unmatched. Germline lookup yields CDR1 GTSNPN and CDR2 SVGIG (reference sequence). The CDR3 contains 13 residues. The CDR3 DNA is TGTGCCTGGGACAGGGCCTCTGGAAACACCATATATTTT. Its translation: CAWDRASGNTIYF.

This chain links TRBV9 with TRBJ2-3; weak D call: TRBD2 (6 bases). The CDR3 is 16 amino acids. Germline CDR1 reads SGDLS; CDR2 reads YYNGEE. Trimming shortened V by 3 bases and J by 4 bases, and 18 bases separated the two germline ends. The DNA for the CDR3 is TGTGCCAGCAGCGCGTTGGAGGGGAGGTTCCCAGATACGCAGTATTTT. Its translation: CASSALEGRFPDTQYF.

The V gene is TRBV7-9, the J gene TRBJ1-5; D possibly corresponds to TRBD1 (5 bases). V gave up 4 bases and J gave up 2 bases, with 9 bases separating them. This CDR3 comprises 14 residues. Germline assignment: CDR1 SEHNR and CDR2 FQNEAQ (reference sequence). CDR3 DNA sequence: TGTGCCAGCAGCTATGGGGCTGGCAATCAGCCCCAGCATTTT. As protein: CASSYGAGNQPQHF.

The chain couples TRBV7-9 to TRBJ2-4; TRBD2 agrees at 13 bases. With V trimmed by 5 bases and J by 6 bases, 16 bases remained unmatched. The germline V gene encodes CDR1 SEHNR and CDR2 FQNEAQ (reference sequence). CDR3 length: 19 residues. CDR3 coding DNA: TGTGCCAGCAGCCCCCGGACTAGCGGGAGAATAGTTGGGGTAAACATTCAGTACTTC. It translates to CASSPRTSGRIVGVNIQYF.

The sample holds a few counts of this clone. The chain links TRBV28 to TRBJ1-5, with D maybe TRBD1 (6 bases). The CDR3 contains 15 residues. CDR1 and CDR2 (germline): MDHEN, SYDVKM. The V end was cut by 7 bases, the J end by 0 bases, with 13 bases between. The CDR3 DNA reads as TGTGCCAGCACTCCAGGGGCAGCTAGCAATCAGCCCCAGCATTTT. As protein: CASTPGAASNQPQHF.

CDR3 DNA: TGCGCCAGCAGCGCTAGCGGGGGGGCCTTTCCTGAGCAGTTCTTC. Translated: CASSASGGAFPEQFF. The chain uses TRBV4-3 and TRBJ2-1; 12 bases are shared with TRBD2. Unmatched junction bases numbered 8, after V lost 5 bases and J lost 9 bases. This CDR3 has 15 residues. Per germline, CDR1 LGHNA and CDR2 YSLEER.

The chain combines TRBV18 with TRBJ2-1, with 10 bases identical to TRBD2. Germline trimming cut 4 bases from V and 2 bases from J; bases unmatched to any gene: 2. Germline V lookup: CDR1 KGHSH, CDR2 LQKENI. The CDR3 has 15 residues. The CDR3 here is CASSLLAGAYNEQFF. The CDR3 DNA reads TGTGCCAGCTCACTCCTAGCGGGAGCCTACAATGAGCAGTTCTTC.

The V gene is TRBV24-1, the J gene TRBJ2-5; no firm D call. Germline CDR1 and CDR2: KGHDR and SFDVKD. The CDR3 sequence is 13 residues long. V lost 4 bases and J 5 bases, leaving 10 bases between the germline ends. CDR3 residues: CATSEASGETQYF. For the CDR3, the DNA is TGTGCCACCAGTGAAGCCTCCGGGGAGACCCAGTACTTC.

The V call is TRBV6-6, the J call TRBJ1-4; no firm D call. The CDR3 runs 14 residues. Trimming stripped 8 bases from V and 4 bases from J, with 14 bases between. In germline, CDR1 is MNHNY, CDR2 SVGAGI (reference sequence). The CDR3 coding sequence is TGTGCCAGCGCACCGAATCGGGGTAATGAAAAACTGTTTTTT. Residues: CASAPNRGNEKLFF.

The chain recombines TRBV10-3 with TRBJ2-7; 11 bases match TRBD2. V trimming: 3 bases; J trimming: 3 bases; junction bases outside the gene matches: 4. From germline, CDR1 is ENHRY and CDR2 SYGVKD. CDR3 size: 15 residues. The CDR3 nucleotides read TGTGCCATCAGTGACGGGACTAGCGGCCTCTACGAGCAGTACTTC. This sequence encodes CAISDGTSGLYEQYF.

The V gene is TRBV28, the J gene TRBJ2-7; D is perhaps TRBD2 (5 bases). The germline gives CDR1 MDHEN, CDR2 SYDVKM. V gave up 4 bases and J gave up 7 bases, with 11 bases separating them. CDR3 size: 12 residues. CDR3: CASSSAVGEQYF. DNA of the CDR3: TGTGCCAGCAGTTCAGCGGTTGGTGAGCAGTACTTC.

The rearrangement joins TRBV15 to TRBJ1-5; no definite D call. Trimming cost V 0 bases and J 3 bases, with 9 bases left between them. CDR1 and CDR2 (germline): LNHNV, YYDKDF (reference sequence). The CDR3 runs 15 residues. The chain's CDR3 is CATSRDRGVNQPQHF. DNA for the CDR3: TGTGCCACCAGCAGAGATCGCGGAGTCAATCAGCCCCAGCATTTT.

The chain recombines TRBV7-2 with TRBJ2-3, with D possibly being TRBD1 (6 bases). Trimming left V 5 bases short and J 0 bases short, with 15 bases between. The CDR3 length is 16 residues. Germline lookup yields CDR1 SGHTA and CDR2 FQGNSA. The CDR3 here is CASSPQGPPSTDTQYF. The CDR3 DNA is TGTGCCAGCAGCCCTCAGGGGCCCCCTAGCACAGATACGCAGTATTTT.

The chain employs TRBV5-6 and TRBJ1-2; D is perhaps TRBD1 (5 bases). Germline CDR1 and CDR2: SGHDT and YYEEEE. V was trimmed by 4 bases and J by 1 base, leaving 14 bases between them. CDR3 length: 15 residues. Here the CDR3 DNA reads TGTGCCAGCAGCATAAAACGGACACTTAACTATGGCTACACCTTC. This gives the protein CASSIKRTLNYGYTF.

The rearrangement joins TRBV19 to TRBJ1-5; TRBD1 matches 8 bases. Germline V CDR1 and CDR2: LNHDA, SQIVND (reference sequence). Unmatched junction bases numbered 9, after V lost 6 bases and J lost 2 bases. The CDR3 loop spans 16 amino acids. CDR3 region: CASRPAGGRGNQPQHF. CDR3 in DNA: TGTGCCAGTAGGCCCGCAGGGGGCCGGGGCAATCAGCCCCAGCATTTT.

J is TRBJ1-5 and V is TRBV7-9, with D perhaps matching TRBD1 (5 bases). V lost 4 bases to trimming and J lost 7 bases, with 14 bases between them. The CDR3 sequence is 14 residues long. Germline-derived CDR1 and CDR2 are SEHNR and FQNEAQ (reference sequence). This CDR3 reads CASSYGGIQQPQHF. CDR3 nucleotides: TGTGCCAGCAGCTATGGGGGGATACAGCAGCCCCAGCATTTT.

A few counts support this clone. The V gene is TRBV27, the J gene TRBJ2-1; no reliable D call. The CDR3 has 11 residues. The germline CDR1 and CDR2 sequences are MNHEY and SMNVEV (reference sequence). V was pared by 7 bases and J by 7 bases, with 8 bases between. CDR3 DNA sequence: TGTGCCAGCATCGGCGGTAATGAGCAGTTCTTC. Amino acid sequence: CASIGGNEQFF.